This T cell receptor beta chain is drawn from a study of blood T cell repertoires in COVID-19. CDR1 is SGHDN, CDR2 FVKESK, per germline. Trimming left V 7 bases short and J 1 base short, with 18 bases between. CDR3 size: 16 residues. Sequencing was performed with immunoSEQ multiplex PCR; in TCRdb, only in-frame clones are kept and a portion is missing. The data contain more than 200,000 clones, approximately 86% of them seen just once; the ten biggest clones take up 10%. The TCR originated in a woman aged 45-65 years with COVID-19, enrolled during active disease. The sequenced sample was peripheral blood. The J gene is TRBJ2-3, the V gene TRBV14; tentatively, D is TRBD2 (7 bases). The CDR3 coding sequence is TGTGCCAGCACCCCCTTAGGGGGGGCGGGCACAGATACGCAGTATTTT. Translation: CASTPLGGAGTDTQYF.